This T cell receptor (beta chain) was documented in a study of cytomegalovirus exposure and HLA in healthy donors. Study-wide background: Later, an analysis reported that the 120 or so validation repertoires had used the same platform as the approximately 670 first-cohort repertoires.

The assay was immunoSEQ multiplex PCR, and TCRdb's table has in-frame clones only and misses some. The profile shows about 160,000 clones, 85% to 90% of them singletons. Specimen: PBMCs. The TCR was taken from a young man in good health and CMV-seropositive.

CDR3 region: CASSLDDRGRTEAFF. Written as DNA, the CDR3 is TGCGCCAGCAGCTTGGACGACAGGGGGCGCACTGAAGCTTTCTTT. The chain recombines TRBV5-1 with TRBJ1-1; 10 bases are shared with TRBD1. CDR3 length equals 15 residues. Trimming took 0 bases from V and 4 from J; bases not matched to a gene: 3. The V gene's germline CDR1 is SGHRS and CDR2 YFSETQ.